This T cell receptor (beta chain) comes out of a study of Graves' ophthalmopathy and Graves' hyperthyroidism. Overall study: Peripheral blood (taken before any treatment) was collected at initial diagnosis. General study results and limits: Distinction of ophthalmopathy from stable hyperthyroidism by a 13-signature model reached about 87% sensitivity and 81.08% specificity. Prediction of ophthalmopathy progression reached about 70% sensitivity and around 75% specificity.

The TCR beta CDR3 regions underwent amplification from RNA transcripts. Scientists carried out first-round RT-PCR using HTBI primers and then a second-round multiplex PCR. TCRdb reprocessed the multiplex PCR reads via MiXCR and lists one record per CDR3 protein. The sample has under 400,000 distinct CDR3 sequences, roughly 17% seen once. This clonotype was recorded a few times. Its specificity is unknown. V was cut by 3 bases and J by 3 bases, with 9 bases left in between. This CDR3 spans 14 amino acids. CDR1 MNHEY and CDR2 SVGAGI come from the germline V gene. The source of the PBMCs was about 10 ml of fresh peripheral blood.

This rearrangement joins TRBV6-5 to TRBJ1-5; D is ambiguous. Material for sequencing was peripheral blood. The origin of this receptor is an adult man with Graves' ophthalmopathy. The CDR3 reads CASSYQWVNQPQHF. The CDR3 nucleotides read TGTGCCAGCAGTTATCAGTGGGTCAATCAGCCCCAGCATTTT.